This T cell receptor beta chain came from a study of shared T cell receptors in the human thymus. Trimming stripped 3 bases from V and 3 bases from J, with 21 bases between. This CDR3 is 17 amino acids long. The germline CDR1 and CDR2 sequences are SGHNT and YENEEA. Clones were sequenced by immunoSEQ multiplex PCR, and TCRdb holds only the in-frame ones, with some missing. This sample has roughly 560,000 clones; 75% to 85% occur once, and the top ten carry 0.013%. This clone turned up a few times. The same data also contributed to another study, on human thymus T cells. That study reports: V and J genes seemed to be used with bias in thymic and blood repertoires.

Sequencing used thymocytes. The source is a boy in the first two years of life with a congenital heart defect. The rearrangement joins TRBV11-3 to TRBJ2-7; TRBD1 is a possible D gene (6 bases). CDR3 amino acids: CASSLGRRWGLNYEQYF. CDR3 DNA: TGTGCCAGCAGCTTGGGGAGAAGGTGGGGGCTAAACTACGAGCAGTACTTC.